This entry lists 24 T cell receptor beta chains sequenced from one sample in a study of T cells in pancreatic ductal adenocarcinoma. The selected patients with pancreatic ductal adenocarcinoma had surgery but no neoadjuvant therapy. The method was immunoSEQ multiplex PCR; TCRdb's version includes in-frame clones alone and lacks a portion of them. The sample shows 4,500 to 7,000 clones, 65% to 80% of them seen only once. Sequencing was performed on pancreatic tumor tissue. These receptors all stem from a human donor with pancreatic ductal adenocarcinoma.

A single count supports this clone. V gene TRBV6-6 combines with J gene TRBJ1-6; D is undetermined. CDR1 MNHNY and CDR2 SVGAGI come from the germline V gene (reference sequence). V shed 6 bases and J shed 7 bases, with 19 bases lying between them. This CDR3 has 16 residues. DNA of the CDR3: TGTGCCAGCAGGTTCAGCGCCTCCCCCTCCAATTCACCCCTCCACTTT. Its translation: CASRFSASPSNSPLHF.

The V call is TRBV5-1, the J call TRBJ1-2, with 7 bases identical to TRBD1. The V gene end was trimmed by 3 bases and the J gene end by 4 bases; junction bases not matched to a gene: 6. This CDR3 comprises 14 residues. The germline gives CDR1 SGHRS, CDR2 YFSETQ. The CDR3 spells CASSWDSPAYGYTF. CDR3 coding DNA: TGCGCCAGCAGCTGGGACAGCCCGGCCTATGGCTACACCTTC.

The chain links TRBV9 to TRBJ1-6, with D unresolved. CDR3 length: 17 residues. The germline CDR1 and CDR2 sequences are SGDLS and YYNGEE. Trimming took off 0 bases at V and 6 bases at J, with 16 bases between the two ends. CDR3 in DNA: TGTGCCAGCAGCGTAGGTCAGGACTCCATCCCTAATTCACCCCTCCACTTT. The encoded protein is CASSVGQDSIPNSPLHF.

V gene TRBV28 combines with J gene TRBJ1-4, with 9 bases aligning to TRBD1. The CDR3 covers 14 residues. CDR1 and CDR2 (germline): MDHEN, SYDVKM. The junction had 3 bases not matched to a gene; V was cut back by 2 bases and J by 8 bases. The CDR3 DNA follows: TGTGCCAGCAGTTTACCGGGGACAGGGGAAAAACTGTTTTTT. Amino acid sequence: CASSLPGTGEKLFF.

The chain employs TRBV5-6 and TRBJ1-1, with D maybe TRBD1 (5 bases). Germline V gives CDR1 SGHDT, CDR2 YYEEEE. CDR3 length: 15 amino acids. Between the trimmed V and J ends, which lost 0 bases and 0 bases, there was a span of 9 bases. CDR3 region: CASSLGGRLNTEAFF. For the CDR3, the DNA is TGTGCCAGCAGCTTGGGGGGCAGATTGAACACTGAAGCTTTCTTT.

The rearrangement links TRBV5-6 to TRBJ2-7; 8 nucleotides align to TRBD1. After removal of 4 bases from V and 6 bases from J, the junction contained 12 bases not matched to a gene. Germline CDR1 is SGHDT and CDR2 is YYEEEE. This CDR3 has 15 amino acids. In DNA form, the CDR3 reads TGTGCCAGCAGCCCGGTTGGGCAGGGGGCCGTCGAGCAGTACTTC. Amino acid sequence: CASSPVGQGAVEQYF. Full variable domain (remainder filled in from reference TRBV5-6 and TRBJ2-7): DAGVTQSPTHLIKTRGQQVTLRCSPKSGHDTVSWYQQALGQGPQFIFQYYEEEERQRGNFPDRFSGHQFPNYSSELNVNALLLGDSALYLCASSPVGQGAVEQYFGPGTRLTVT.

The chain uses TRBV28 and TRBJ1-1, with D hard to call. The V gene's germline CDR1 is MDHEN and CDR2 SYDVKM. With 8 bases removed from V and 4 bases from J, the gap between germline ends came to 17 bases. The CDR3 sequence is 14 residues long. The CDR3 is CASAGGGGLTEAFF. CDR3 DNA sequence: TGTGCCAGCGCTGGCGGAGGCGGGCTCACTGAAGCTTTCTTT.

The chain joins TRBV28 to TRBJ2-5; D not certain. The V end lost 6 bases, the J end lost 2 bases, and 7 bases lay between the germline ends. The CDR3 length is 12 residues. Germline V gene sequence: CDR1 MDHEN, CDR2 SYDVKM. The CDR3 spells CASSPRQETQYF. In DNA, the CDR3 is TGTGCCAGCAGCCCCCGGCAAGAGACCCAGTACTTC.

The gene calls are TRBV20-1 and TRBJ2-1, with 9 positions matching TRBD1. The ends lost 1 base at V and 15 bases at J; junction bases unmatched: 4. Germline CDR1 and CDR2: DFQATT and SNEGSKA (reference sequence). The CDR3 is 11 amino acids. The CDR3 reads CSARGTGDPFF. Here the CDR3 DNA reads TGCAGTGCTAGAGGGACAGGGGATCCGTTCTTC.

V gene TRBV5-6 combines with J gene TRBJ1-6; D perhaps matches TRBD1 (5 bases). Germline CDR1 SGHDT, CDR2 YYEEEE. The CDR3 sequence is 13 residues long. V shed 4 bases and J shed 7 bases, with 9 bases lying between them. CDR3 protein: CASSPTANSPLHF. Here the CDR3 DNA reads TGTGCCAGCAGCCCGACAGCCAATTCACCCCTCCACTTT.

The rearrangement joins TRBV19 to TRBJ1-3; TRBD1 aligns across 10 bases. This CDR3 has 16 residues. CDR1 is LNHDA and CDR2 is SQIVND in the germline V gene (reference sequence). After removal of 6 bases from V and 6 bases from J, the junction contained 11 bases not matched to a gene. The CDR3 is CASSRKTGTGENTIYF. The DNA for the CDR3 is TGTGCCAGTAGCAGAAAAACCGGGACAGGGGAAAACACCATATATTTT.

The rearrangement links TRBV4-3 to TRBJ2-7; 14 nucleotides align to TRBD2. The CDR3 runs 16 residues. Germline trimming cut 1 base from V and 6 bases from J; bases unmatched to any gene: 5. Germline V gives CDR1 LGHNA, CDR2 YSLEER. CDR3 DNA: TGCGCCAGCAGCCAAGGACTAGCGGGGGGGCAAGTCGAGCAGTACTTC. Protein: CASSQGLAGGQVEQYF.

This clone was observed a few times. The chain couples TRBV18 to TRBJ1-2; 7 bases are shared with TRBD1. Germline lookup yields CDR1 KGHSH and CDR2 LQKENI. After removal of 0 bases from V and 8 bases from J, the junction contained 3 bases not matched to a gene. The CDR3 has 13 residues. The CDR3 is CASSPPGTDGYTF. The CDR3, as DNA: TGTGCCAGCTCACCACCGGGGACAGACGGCTACACCTTC.

This clone has a single count. The rearrangement uses TRBV7-2 and TRBJ2-1, with TRBD1 identical over 11 bases. Germline assignment: CDR1 SGHTA and CDR2 FQGNSA. The J segment lost 1 base and the V segment lost 3 bases, leaving 5 bases of the junction unmatched. The CDR3 runs 17 residues. CDR3 residues: CASSFPGQGESYNEQFF. Written as DNA, the CDR3 is TGTGCCAGCAGCTTTCCGGGACAGGGGGAATCCTACAATGAGCAGTTCTTC.

CDR3 in DNA: TGTGCCAGCTCACCAGGCGGCGGAAACTACGAGCAGTACTTC. Protein sequence: CASSPGGGNYEQYF. The chain couples TRBV18 to TRBJ2-7, with D hard to call. Trimming took 2 bases from V and 3 from J, leaving 11 bases between them. Germline-derived CDR1 and CDR2 are KGHSH and LQKENI. This CDR3 comprises 14 residues. The full variable domain, its missing parts supplied by reference TRBV18 and TRBJ2-7, is NAGVMQNPRHLVRRRGQEARLRCSPMKGHSHVYWYRQLPEEGLKFMVYLQKENIIDESGMPKERFSAEFPKEGPSILRIQQVVRGDSAAYFCASSPGGGNYEQYFGPGTRLTVT.

V usage is TRBV2 and J usage is TRBJ1-1; D may be TRBD1 (6 bases). There are 13 residues in the CDR3. Trimming left V 4 bases short and J 7 bases short, with 13 bases between. Germline CDR1 SNHLY, CDR2 FYNNEI. The CDR3 DNA reads as TGTGCCAGCAGTGGGGGGCCGAATGGTGAAGCTTTCTTT. Protein: CASSGGPNGEAFF.

The V call is TRBV7-2, the J call TRBJ2-7, with 9 nucleotides matching TRBD1. This CDR3 is built from 15 residues. Germline V gene lookup returns CDR1 SGHTA and CDR2 FQGNSA. Losses at the gene ends were 0 bases for V and 4 bases for J; bases not matched to a gene: 4. The CDR3 coding sequence is TGTGCCAGCAGCTTAGCTGGGACAGGGACGTACGAGCAGTACTTC. Its protein is CASSLAGTGTYEQYF.

The chain recombines TRBV18 with TRBJ2-3, with 8 bases lining up with TRBD1. The CDR3 totals 17 residues. V dropped 3 bases and J dropped 3; count of bases not matched to a gene: 11. Germline loops: CDR1 KGHSH, CDR2 LQKENI. The CDR3 loop is CASSPRQGRQGTDTQYF. CDR3 DNA: TGTGCCAGCTCACCCCGCCAGGGCAGACAGGGGACAGATACGCAGTATTTT.

In this sample, this clone turned up a few times. This chain links TRBV2 with TRBJ2-5, with D perhaps matching TRBD1 (5 bases). Trimming cost V 6 bases and J 2 bases, with 10 bases left between them. Germline CDR1 and CDR2: SNHLY and FYNNEI. The CDR3 consists of 13 residues. Written as DNA, the CDR3 is TGTGCCAGCAGATTACAGGAGCAAGAGACCCAGTACTTC. It is translated as CASRLQEQETQYF. Complete variable domain (other parts from reference TRBV2 and TRBJ2-5): EPEVTQTPSHQVTQMGQEVILRCVPISNHLYFYWYRQILGQKVEFLVSFYNNEISEKSEIFDDQFSVERPDGSNFTLKIRSTKLEDSAMYFCASRLQEQETQYFGPGTRLLVL.

The chain carries TRBV2 and TRBJ2-2; D possibly corresponds to TRBD2 (5 bases). With 5 bases removed from V and 3 bases from J, the gap between germline ends came to 7 bases. CDR3 length equals 13 residues. Per germline, CDR1 SNHLY and CDR2 FYNNEI. The CDR3 here is CASSRGYTGELFF. DNA for the CDR3: TGTGCCAGCAGTCGGGGTTACACCGGGGAGCTGTTTTTT.

CDR3 DNA: TGTGCCTGCAAACAGGGGTACTCGTACGAGCAGTACTTC. Encoded protein: CACKQGYSYEQYF. The rearrangement joins TRBV30 to TRBJ2-7; 7 bases are a match to TRBD1. The CDR3 runs to 13 residues. The ends lost 6 bases at V and 4 bases at J; junction bases unmatched: 9. Germline V CDR1 and CDR2: GTSNPN, SVGIG (reference sequence).

The chain combines TRBV4-1 with TRBJ2-3, with no clear D. Germline loops: CDR1 MGHRA, CDR2 YSYEKL. The CDR3 sequence is 16 residues long. The V gene lost 0 bases and the J gene lost 2 bases, with 12 bases spanning the gap. CDR3 loop: CASSQEAQTITDTQYF. CDR3 nucleotides: TGCGCCAGCAGCCAAGAAGCACAGACAATCACAGATACGCAGTATTTT.

A few counts support this clone. The chain recombines TRBV4-2 with TRBJ1-2, with 8 positions matching TRBD1. CDR1 is LGHNA and CDR2 is YNFKEQ in the germline V gene. The CDR3 spans 18 residues. V gave up 2 bases and J gave up 0 bases; unmatched junction bases: 11. CDR3 DNA sequence: TGTGCCAGCAGCCAACTTACGGGACAGGCGTTTACTAACTATGGCTACACCTTC. This sequence encodes CASSQLTGQAFTNYGYTF.

V and J are TRBV4-2 and TRBJ1-4, with 8 bases identical to TRBD1. This CDR3 is built from 15 residues. CDR1 is LGHNA, CDR2 YNFKEQ, per germline. Unmatched junction bases numbered 7, after V lost 3 bases and J lost 7 bases. The chain's CDR3 is CASSQEDRVSEKLFF. CDR3 bases: TGTGCCAGCAGCCAGGAGGACAGGGTCTCTGAAAAACTGTTTTTT.